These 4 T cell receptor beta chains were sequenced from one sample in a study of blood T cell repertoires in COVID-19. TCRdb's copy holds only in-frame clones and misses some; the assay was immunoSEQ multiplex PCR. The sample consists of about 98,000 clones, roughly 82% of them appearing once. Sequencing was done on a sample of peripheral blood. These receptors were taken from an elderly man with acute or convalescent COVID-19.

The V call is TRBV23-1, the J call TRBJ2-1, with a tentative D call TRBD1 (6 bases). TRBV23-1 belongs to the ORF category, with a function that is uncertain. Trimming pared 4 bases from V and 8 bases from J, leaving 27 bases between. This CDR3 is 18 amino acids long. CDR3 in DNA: TGCGCCAGCAGTCCCAAACAGGGTAAGTATTTTTGTGATCATGAGCAGTTCTTC. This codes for CASSPKQGKYFCDHEQFF.

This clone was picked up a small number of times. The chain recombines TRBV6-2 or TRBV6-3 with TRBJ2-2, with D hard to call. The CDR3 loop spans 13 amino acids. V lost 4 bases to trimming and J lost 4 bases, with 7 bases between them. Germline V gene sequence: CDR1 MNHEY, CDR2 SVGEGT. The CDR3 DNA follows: TGTGCCAGCAGTTTCATTTCCACCGGGGAGCTGTTTTTT. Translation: CASSFISTGELFF.

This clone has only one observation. This CDR3 reads CASSLGDRVSPLHF. Written as DNA, the CDR3 is TGTGCCAGCAGCTTGGGGGACAGGGTTTCACCCCTCCACTTT. This chain links TRBV5-4 with TRBJ1-6, with 9 bases that match TRBD1. Germline V gene data show CDR1 as SGHNT and CDR2 as YYREEE (reference sequence). V was pared by 0 bases and J by 9 bases, with 1 base of the junction left unmatched. The CDR3 is made up of 14 amino acids. The variable domain in full, with the rest retrieved from reference TRBV5-4 and TRBJ1-6, is ETGVTQSPTHLIKTRGQQVTLRCSSQSGHNTVSWYQQALGQGPQFIFQYYREEENGRGNFPPRFSGLQFPNYSSELNVNALELDDSALYLCASSLGDRVSPLHFGNGTRLTVT.

CDR3 in DNA: TGTGCCAGCAGCGTCCCGGGGGGCCCTAACTATGGCTACACCTTC. It codes for CASSVPGGPNYGYTF. V gene TRBV9 combines with J gene TRBJ1-2; D possibly corresponds to TRBD1 (6 bases). Trimming shortened V by 2 bases and J by 0 bases, and 11 bases separated the two germline ends. Germline V gives CDR1 SGDLS, CDR2 YYNGEE. This CDR3 contains 15 residues.